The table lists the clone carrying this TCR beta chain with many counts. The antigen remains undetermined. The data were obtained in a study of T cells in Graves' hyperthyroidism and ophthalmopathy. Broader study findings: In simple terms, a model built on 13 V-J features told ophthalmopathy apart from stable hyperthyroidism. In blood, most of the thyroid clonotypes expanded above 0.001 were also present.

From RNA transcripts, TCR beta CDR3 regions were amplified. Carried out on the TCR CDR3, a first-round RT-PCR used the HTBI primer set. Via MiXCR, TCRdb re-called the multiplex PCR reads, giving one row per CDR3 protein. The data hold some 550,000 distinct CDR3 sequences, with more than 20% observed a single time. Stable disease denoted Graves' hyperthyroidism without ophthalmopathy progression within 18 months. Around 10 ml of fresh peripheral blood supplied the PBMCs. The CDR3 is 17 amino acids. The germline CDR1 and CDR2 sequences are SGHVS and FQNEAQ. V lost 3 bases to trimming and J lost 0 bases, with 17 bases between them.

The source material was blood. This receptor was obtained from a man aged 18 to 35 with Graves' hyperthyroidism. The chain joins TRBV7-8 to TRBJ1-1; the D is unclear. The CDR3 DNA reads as TGTGCCAGCAGCTTTAATCCGGCCGTACATTTGAACACTGAAGCTTTCTTT. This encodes CASSFNPAVHLNTEAFF.